A single T cell receptor (beta chain) is shown here with its context. Its antigen remains unidentified. No clone much larger than this one lies a single base away; base qualities are absent. The CDR3 goes from the cysteine to the phenylalanine over 13 residues. Only CDR3 DNA remains: 39 bases, in frame from the first base. V and J are trimmed by 4 bases and 6 bases, and the gene matches miss 3 bases of the junction. The germline V gene yields SGHRS for CDR1 and YFSETQ for CDR2. These data come from a study of cytomegalovirus exposure and HLA in healthy donors (dated by TCRdb to the late 2010s). Looking at the study overall: An earlier analysis of 587 of the donors reported about 300 Gb of sequence data and 90 million to 120 million unique TCR beta sequences obtained from about 180 million T cells. About 320 gigabases of sequencing data and some 85 million unique TCR sequences were included in an early release covering roughly 700 HLA-typed donors. Of the 350 to 450 genotyped donors, over 70% fell in the genetic ancestry cluster associated with self-reported Caucasian donors. The study aimed to test whether signatures of past pathogen exposure could be identified by cataloging public T cell receptors. The study profiled the T cell repertoires of under 850 subjects by immunosequencing and related them to cytomegalovirus serostatus. In addition to the first cohort of 666 subjects, a separate validation cohort of around 110 different subjects was used. High-throughput TCR immunosequencing, statistical association of individual TCRs with disease status, and machine learning were combined to predict cytomegalovirus infection status. A later analysis re-analyzed previously published TCR beta repertoires from approximately 700 donors and added high-resolution HLA genotyping to study TCR occurrence patterns. Rather than drawing on any new phenotypic data, the later analysis identified candidate immune exposures from TCR beta sequences and the way those sequences occurred across donors. To decide whether each TCR beta V gene segment behaved as functional or pseudogenic, an earlier analysis of some 580 of the donors relied on high-throughput TCR beta sequencing. Donor age, sex, ethnicity and CMV serostatus were compiled together with the repertoire data. Genome-wide SNP genotypes for about three fifths of the roughly 700 donors were used in a later genetic analysis, which treated that subset as a discovery cohort. All discovery cohort repertoires had been generated using a single sequencing platform. HLA typing covered class I and class II loci at four-digit resolution. Typing coverage differed by locus: A, B, C, DRB1 and DQB1 were typed in about 620-630 donors, DQA1 in roughly 500, DPA1 in 600 to 610, and DPB1 in around 440. Roughly 5 DR-DQ haplotypes were treated as single units for association and clustering because of strong linkage in the cohort. On average, roughly 250,000 unique TCR beta nucleotide sequences were sequenced per donor among about 400 genotyped donors of the cohort, with around 19% of those sequences being non-productive.

The library was obtained by the immunoSEQ multiplex PCR assay. A mixture of 60 forward primers for TCR Vbeta segments and 13 reverse primers for TCR Jbeta segments was used in the multiplex PCR. A multiplex PCR assay on genomic DNA amplified the CDR3 region of rearranged TCR beta genes. Amplified TCR beta libraries were sequenced as 87-base-pair reads on the Illumina HiSeq System. In the paper's pipeline: A later analysis counted tens of millions of unique TCR beta chains across the 550 to 750 repertoires, and around 9.9 million of these chains were shared by at least two donors. Raw reads were error-corrected and collapsed into unique sequences with a nearest-neighbor algorithm that merged closely related sequences to remove PCR and sequencing errors. V, D and J gene segments were assigned by aligning CDR3 sequences to IMGT reference sequences. Each retained sequence needed at least a six-nucleotide match to both a V gene segment and a J gene segment. A rearrangement was called productive if the CDR3 had no stop codons and remained in frame with V and J, and every other rearrangement was called non-productive. Following IMGT convention, CDR3 was defined as the stretch from the second conserved V-encoded cysteine to the conserved J-encoded phenylalanine. The earlier analysis of 550 to 650 of the donors excluded any sequence lacking an unambiguous match to a single V gene segment. An earlier analysis of approximately 590 of the donors classified V segments as functional when productive rearrangements were above 56.7% and as segregating when the standard deviation between donors was above 5%. A statistical classification framework was built for diagnosing cytomegalovirus status from the catalog of TCR beta chain sequences. In a later analysis, V and J genes were assigned by comparing TCR nucleotide sequences against IMGT/GENE-DB human TR gene sequences. A later analysis assigned CDR3 sequences and most-parsimonious VDJ recombination scenarios with the TCRdist pipeline. In a later analysis, every TCR beta chain was defined by the combination of its CDR3 amino acid sequence and its V-gene family, and reads without a unique V-gene family were dropped. In a later analysis, 450 to 600 highly shared, low-generation-probability nucleotide sequences were removed to address suspected cross-contamination and a sequencing artifact. In a later analysis, a clonal expansion index was calculated for each public chain from normalized within-repertoire ranks of inferred template counts. In a later analysis, generation probabilities were computed using a VDJ recombination model fitted to out-of-frame rearrangements, and the results were checked against IGoR. Hypergeometric tests were used in a later analysis to score TCR-TCR, TCR-HLA and TCR-CMV co-occurrence, with a repertoire-size bias correction applied to the TCR pairs. False discovery rates were estimated in a later analysis by permuting HLA or CMV assignments 20 times. In a later analysis, co-occurring TCRs were grouped with DBSCAN, and TCRdist sequence similarity was added when clustering was performed within HLA-allele-positive subsets. For co-occurrence clustering, repertoires with fewer than 30,000 or more than 120,000 public chains were excluded, along with roughly five repertoires with anomalous nucleotide sharing. TCRdb retrieved this table from immuneACCESS and kept in-frame rearrangements only. Not all clones are present; in checked studies, unresolved V genes account for under half, and no reason is known for the remainder. The DNA gave D and trimming, while V, J and clone size come from that table. The sample table shows 75,000 to 95,000 clones, and around 85% are seen once. The top ten clones comprise 2% to 2.5% of the sample.

Study-wide findings and limitations: A cluster of highly shared sequence variants was judged likely to represent a technical artifact of the sequencing pipeline. A total of 164 TCR beta chains were listed by the study as associated with cytomegalovirus. The 87-base-pair reads could not distinguish some IMGT-functional V segments, including TRBV6-2 and TRBV6-3, so those segments were excluded. A further reported finding was that TCR beta sequences accurately predicted the HLA-A and HLA-B alleles for most subjects in the first cohort. Roughly uniform sequencing depth across donors was assumed in presence/absence analyses, although this assumption may not hold. In a later analysis, TCR association rates were found to vary across HLA loci, with the most associated TCRs seen for DRB1 alleles and the fewest for HLA-C alleles. Immune exposure information for the cohort was limited to CMV serostatus. A later genetic analysis reported fewer N-insertions in productive TCRs among donors in an Asian-associated ancestry cluster than the approximately 670-donor mean. An association between a missense DCLRE1C variant and V-gene and J-gene trimming of TCR beta chains was found in a later genetic analysis and replicated in an independent cohort. The classifier was reported to diagnose cytomegalovirus status with high specificity and sensitivity in both the original cohort and the validation cohort. In a later analysis, HLA-associated TCR beta chains were found to be more clonally expanded and to have lower generation probabilities than equally common non-associated chains. In vitro tests confirmed that a few of the cytomegalovirus-associated TCR beta chains recognize cytomegalovirus antigens. Most TCR sequences were observed very rarely across donors, whereas some public TCRs were present in many individuals. In an earlier analysis of around 500 of the donors, most TCR beta V segments appeared in productive rearrangements about 90% or about 30% of the time, broadly matching IMGT annotations. Because HLA typing was unavailable for some donors at each locus, only the typed subset was used in association tests. Because counts were too low, 15 to 20 rarely observed V segments, including chromosome 9 orphons, were excluded from the earlier analysis of 500 to 700 of the donors. In this cohort, only TCR beta chains were sequenced, and detectable features were limited by the absence of alpha or paired-chain data. Linkage disequilibrium might explain the correlated functional status among segregating V segments, but an unknown experimental factor could not be ruled out. Assigning TCR associations to individual alleles was difficult when HLA alleles, especially DR and DQ, strongly co-occurred. In a later analysis, most CMV-associated TCR beta chains were found to appear HLA-restricted, with HLA associations seemingly driven largely by CMV exposure. A later analysis associated about 17,000 TCR beta sequences with specific HLA alleles at a false discovery rate of 0.05. Several of the top co-occurrence clusters appeared to be linked to parvovirus B19, influenza, CMV and Epstein-Barr virus, according to a later analysis. It was suggested by the authors that the approach could potentially be generalized to other disease states and immunological phenotypes.

The cohort comprised more than 550 healthy bone marrow donors. All cohort members were sampled while nominally healthy, although unrecorded immune exposures were likely present. The donor tested CMV seronegative and was one of the 352 seronegative cohort members. Each donor provided a peripheral blood sample, and peripheral blood mononuclear cells were used for TCR beta sequencing. The Qiagen DNeasy Blood Extraction Kit was used to extract genomic DNA from the blood cell samples. The TCR was taken from a man aged 18 to 35 in good health and CMV-seronegative. The sequence is built from TRBV5-1 and TRBJ2-1; 8 nucleotides in the junction match TRBD1. Sequencing was performed on PBMCs. The bases are TGCGCCAGCAGCCGCGGACAGGGCAATGAGCAGTTCTTC. It translates as CASSRGQGNEQFF.